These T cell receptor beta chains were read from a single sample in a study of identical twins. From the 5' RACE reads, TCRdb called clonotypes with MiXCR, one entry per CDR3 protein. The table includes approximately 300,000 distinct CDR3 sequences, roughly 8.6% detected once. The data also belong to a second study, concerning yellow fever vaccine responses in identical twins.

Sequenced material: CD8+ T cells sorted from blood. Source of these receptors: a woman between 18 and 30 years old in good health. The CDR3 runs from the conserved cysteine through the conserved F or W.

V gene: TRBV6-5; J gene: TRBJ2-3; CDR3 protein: CASSYTGGGSDTQYF
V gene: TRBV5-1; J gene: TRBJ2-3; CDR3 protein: CASSRMTVSTDTQYF
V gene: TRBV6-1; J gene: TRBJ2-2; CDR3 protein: CASNPLGESTGELFF
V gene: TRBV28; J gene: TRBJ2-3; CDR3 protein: CASSTLTAFGTDTQYF
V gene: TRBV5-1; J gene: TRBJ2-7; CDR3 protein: CASSLREAYEQYF
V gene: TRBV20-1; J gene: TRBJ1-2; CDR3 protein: CSHSTGSYGYTF
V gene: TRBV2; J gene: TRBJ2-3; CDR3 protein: CASSDGLYTDTQYF
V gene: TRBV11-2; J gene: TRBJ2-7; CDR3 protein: CASFGGYEQYF
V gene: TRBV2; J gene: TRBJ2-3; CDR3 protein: CAVLGPDTQYF
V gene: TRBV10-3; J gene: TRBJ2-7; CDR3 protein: CAISEGSQGEQYF
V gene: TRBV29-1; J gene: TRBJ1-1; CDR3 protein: CSVEGGETEAFF